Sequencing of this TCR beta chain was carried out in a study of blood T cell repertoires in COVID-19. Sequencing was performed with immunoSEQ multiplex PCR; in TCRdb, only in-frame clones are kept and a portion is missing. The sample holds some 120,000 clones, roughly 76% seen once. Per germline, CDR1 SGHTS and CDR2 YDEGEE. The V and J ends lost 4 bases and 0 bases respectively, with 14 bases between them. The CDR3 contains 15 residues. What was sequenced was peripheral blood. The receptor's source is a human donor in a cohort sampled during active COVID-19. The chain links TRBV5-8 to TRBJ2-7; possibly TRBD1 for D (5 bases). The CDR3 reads CASSQKDNPSYEQYF. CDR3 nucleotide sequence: TGTGCCAGCAGCCAAAAGGACAACCCCTCCTACGAGCAGTACTTC. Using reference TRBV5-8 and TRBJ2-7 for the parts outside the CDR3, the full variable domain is EAGVTQSPTHLIKTRGQQATLRCSPISGHTSVYWYQQALGLGLQFLLWYDEGEERNRGNFPPRFSGRQFPNYSSELNVNALELEDSALYLCASSQKDNPSYEQYFGPGTRLTVT.